This is a list of T cell receptor beta chains from one sample in a study of T cell responses to AZD1222 COVID-19 vaccine. The protocol was immunoSEQ multiplex PCR, while the TCRdb copy is restricted to in-frame clones and leaves out a portion. The data show approximately 50,000 clones, about 80% seen once. Source: peripheral blood, taken 28 days after the second AZD1222 dose. The receptor source for this set is an adult who received the AZD1222 COVID-19 vaccine. CDR3s include the opening cysteine and the closing phenylalanine or tryptophan. The D gene is left open where the match is weak. Clone size is shown for a subset of rows, as once, few, many or a class of expanded clone.

D,J,size,V,DNA,CDR3
-,TRBJ1-1,-,TRBV7-2,TGTGCCAGCAGCTTAGAGGGGGGGCGAATAGCTTTCTTT,CASSLEGGRIAFF
-,TRBJ1-3,-,TRBV9,TGTGCCAGCAGCAAAACCTCGGGACAATCGGGAAACACCATATATTTT,CASSKTSGQSGNTIYF
TRBD2,TRBJ2-2,few,TRBV5-1,TGCGCCAGCAGCTTGGCCGGCGGGGGGGCCGTCACCGGGGAGCTGTTTTTT,CASSLAGGGAVTGELFF
TRBD1,TRBJ2-7,-,TRBV7-2,TGTGCCAGCAGTAAAGACAGGGTCTCATCCCTCGAGCAGTACTTC,CASSKDRVSSLEQYF
-,TRBJ1-1,-,TRBV5-4,TGTGCCAGCAGCTTGGGTGGGGGGGCTAGAGTGGACACTGAAGCTTTCTTT,CASSLGGGARVDTEAFF
TRBD1,TRBJ1-1,-,TRBV28,TGTGCCAGCAGTCACCTACAGGGGCGGGACACTGAAGCTTTCTTT,CASSHLQGRDTEAFF
-,TRBJ2-3,-,TRBV5-8,TGTGCCAGCAGCATGGGTCAGGGCACAGATACGCAGTATTTT,CASSMGQGTDTQYF
-,TRBJ1-2,once,TRBV19,TGTGCCAGTAGTATACCAGGCCGTCGCTATGGCTACACCTTC,CASSIPGRRYGYTF
-,TRBJ2-3,-,TRBV6-5,TGTGCCAGTGGGTGGGGACTCAGCACAGATACGCAGTATTTT,CASGWGLSTDTQYF
TRBD1,TRBJ1-1,-,TRBV10-2,TGCGCCAGCAGAGGGACAGGGGGGAACACTGAAGCTTTCTTT,CASRGTGGNTEAFF
-,TRBJ2-3,once,TRBV7-3,TGTGCCCAACTATGGGGACCTTGCCGACATACGCAGTATTTT,CAQLWGPCRHTQYF
-,TRBJ1-1,-,TRBV15,TGTGCCACCAGCAGAGATCAGGGGAGGGGCACTGAAGCTTTCTTT,CATSRDQGRGTEAFF
-,TRBJ1-1,few,TRBV6-5,TGTGCCAGCAGTCCCGACAGGTACACTGAAGCTTTCTTT,CASSPDRYTEAFF
-,TRBJ1-1,-,TRBV6-1,TGTGCCAGCAGTGAATTGTGGTCCCGAACGAAGAACACTGAAGCTTTCTTT,CASSELWSRTKNTEAFF
TRBD1,TRBJ1-2,-,TRBV7-9,TGTGCCAGCAGCTCGGGGACAGGCACCCTCTCGGGAAATGGCTACACCTTC,CASSSGTGTLSGNGYTF
-,TRBJ1-5,-,TRBV2,TGTGCCAGCAGTGAAATCTCTAACAATCAGCCCCAGCATTTT,CASSEISNNQPQHF
-,TRBJ2-4,-,TRBV5-5,TGTGCCAGCAGCTTAGGCCTAGCCAAAAACATTCAGTACTTC,CASSLGLAKNIQYF
-,TRBJ2-2,-,TRBV5-6,TGTGCCAGCAGCTTGGGATGGGGTAACACCGGGGAGCTGTTTTTT,CASSLGWGNTGELFF
-,TRBJ2-5,-,TRBV11-2,TGTGCCAGCAGCTTTTATGGGAGAGAGACCCAGTACTTC,CASSFYGRETQYF
TRBD1,TRBJ1-1,-,TRBV12-3/TRBV12-4,TGTGCCAGCAGTTTTGCGGAGGGGGCGGGGGCTTTCTTT,CASSFAEGAGAFF
TRBD2,TRBJ2-3,few,TRBV2,TGTGCCAGCAGACTGACTAGCGGCACAGATACGCAGTATTTT,CASRLTSGTDTQYF
-,TRBJ2-4,-,TRBV15,TGTGCCACCGCTTCTATGGGGGGCTACATTCAGTACTTC,CATASMGGYIQYF
-,TRBJ1-1,-,TRBV5-1,TGCGCCAGCAGCCCGACAGGGAACACTGAAGCTTTCTTT,CASSPTGNTEAFF
TRBD1,TRBJ2-1,few,TRBV28,TGTGCCAGCGGATCCCGGGACAGGGGATTATATGAGCAGTTCTTC,CASGSRDRGLYEQFF
-,TRBJ1-1,-,TRBV6-5,TGTGCCAGCAGACCCGGGCTCCTAGGAGGGGAAGCTTTCTTT,CASRPGLLGGEAFF
-,TRBJ2-6,-,TRBV6-5,TGTGCCAGCAGTTTTTACTCTGGGGCCAACGTCCTGACTTTC,CASSFYSGANVLTF
-,TRBJ1-2,-,TRBV2,TGTGCCAGCAGTGAACAGGAAAACTATGGCTACACCTTC,CASSEQENYGYTF
-,TRBJ1-5,-,TRBV28,TGTGCCAGCAGTCTCGTAATGGACTATAGCAATCAGCCCCAGCATTTT,CASSLVMDYSNQPQHF
-,TRBJ2-3,-,TRBV7-6,TGTGCCAGCAGCTTAGGGCGCACAGATACGCAGTATTTT,CASSLGRTDTQYF